Following are 30 T cell receptor beta chains from one sample sequenced in a study of cytomegalovirus exposure and HLA in healthy donors. PCR involved 60 Vbeta and 13 Jbeta primers. Repertoires were generated with immunoSEQ multiplex PCR, while TCRdb's copy carries only in-frame clones and drops some. Of fewer than 150,000 clones detected, under 80% appear once; the ten largest clones hold roughly 31%. Sequencing was performed on PBMCs. The source is a man aged 55 to 70 in good health and CMV-seropositive.

This chain uses TRBV7-9 with TRBJ1-2; 8 bases align to TRBD1. CDR1 is SEHNR, CDR2 FQNEAQ, per germline (reference sequence). The V segment lost 4 bases and the J segment 10 bases; nucleotides outside the gene matches: 14. The CDR3 contains 15 residues. CDR3 in amino acids: CASSSKGGTGLDYTF. CDR3 in DNA: TGTGCCAGCAGCTCGAAGGGGGGGACAGGACTGGACTACACCTTC.

V and J are TRBV30 and TRBJ1-2, with D perhaps TRBD1 (6 bases). Germline values: CDR1 GTSNPN, CDR2 SVGIG (reference sequence). This CDR3 contains 12 residues. V dropped 2 bases and J dropped 7 bases, with 11 bases sitting between them. CDR3 nucleotides: TGTGCCTGGAGTCTACAGGGTTTTGGCTACACCTTC. Encoded protein: CAWSLQGFGYTF.

The chain couples TRBV21-1 to TRBJ1-2. TRBV21-1 is assigned pseudogene status. The CDR3 is 16 amino acids. The CDR3 loop is CASSKVRYGGSGGYTF. Written as DNA, the CDR3 is TGTGCCAGCAGCAAAGTTCGTTACGGGGGGTCGGGGGGCTACACCTTC.

The J gene is TRBJ2-7, the V gene TRBV2; 7 positions match TRBD1. V lost 5 bases to trimming and J lost 3 bases; unmatched junction nucleotides: 7. Germline assignment: CDR1 SNHLY and CDR2 FYNNEI. The CDR3 spans 14 residues. The CDR3 is CASSNDRASYEQYF. In nucleotides, the CDR3 is TGTGCCAGCAGTAATGACAGGGCGAGCTACGAGCAGTACTTC.

This rearrangement joins TRBV28 to TRBJ1-2, with TRBD1 identical over 8 bases. Germline-derived CDR1 and CDR2 are MDHEN and SYDVKM. There are 14 residues in the CDR3. J lost 7 bases, V lost 5 bases, and 9 bases had no gene match. The CDR3 DNA is TGTGCCAGCAGTCTTTCCACAGGGGGTGGTGGCTACACCTTC. Translating it yields CASSLSTGGGGYTF.

The chain joins TRBV5-6 to TRBJ2-5; D gene uncertain. The DNA end favors TRBJ2-7, so the J call may be wrong. There are 13 residues in the CDR3. Germline assignment: CDR1 SGHDT and CDR2 YYEEEE. In DNA form, the CDR3 reads TGTGCCAGCAGCTTCCAGAGATACTACGAGCAGTACTTC. Translating gives CASSFQRYYEQYF.

In its sample, this clone was seen a few times. CDR3 DNA: TGTGCCAGCAGCAAAGGGGTCCCGGGACTAGCGGGCTATAACACAGATACGCAGTATTTT. This translates into CASSKGVPGLAGYNTDTQYF. This chain connects TRBV21-1 to TRBJ2-3; the table names TRBD2, a call not compared with the DNA. TRBV21-1 is marked as a pseudogene. The CDR3 runs 20 residues.

The gene calls are TRBV18 and TRBJ1-6; 7 nucleotides agree with TRBD1. There are 15 residues in the CDR3. The germline gives CDR1 KGHSH, CDR2 LQKENI. Trimming took 2 bases from V and 2 from J; bases not matched to a gene: 0. The CDR3 sequence: CASSPDRAYNSPLHF. Written as DNA, the CDR3 is TGTGCCAGCTCACCAGACAGGGCCTATAATTCACCCCTCCACTTT.

CDR3 protein: CASRPDRGLNYGYTF. In DNA, the CDR3 is TGTGCCAGCAGGCCCGACAGGGGGCTTAACTATGGCTACACCTTC. J is TRBJ1-2 and V is TRBV2; 10 nucleotides match TRBD1. The V gene's germline CDR1 is SNHLY and CDR2 FYNNEI. V lost 6 bases, J lost 1 base, and 5 bases stayed unmatched. The CDR3 is 15 residues long.

The V and J genes are TRBV5-1 and TRBJ2-3; 7 bases line up with TRBD2. This CDR3 comprises 19 residues. The J segment lost 4 bases and the V segment lost 1 base, leaving 18 bases of the junction unmatched. CDR1 is SGHRS, CDR2 YFSETQ, per germline. CDR3 sequence (DNA): TGCGCCAGCAGCTTGAAGATAGGGCGGCAGGGAGGGCATGCAGATACGCAGTATTTT. It specifies CASSLKIGRQGGHADTQYF.

The V and J genes are TRBV5-1 and TRBJ1-1, with D perhaps matching TRBD1 (6 bases). The CDR3 spans 14 residues. Trimming pared 4 bases from V and 4 bases from J, leaving 14 bases between. Germline V gene data show CDR1 as SGHRS and CDR2 as YFSETQ. CDR3 DNA sequence: TGCGCCAGCAGCACAAATAAAGGGGGCACTGAAGCTTTCTTT. Protein product: CASSTNKGGTEAFF.

Note on this clone: The sample has other DNA sequences that encode this CDR3 too. The chain carries TRBV27 and TRBJ1-2; 9 bases align to TRBD1. From germline, CDR1 is MNHEY and CDR2 SMNVEV (reference sequence). V trimming: 6 bases; J trimming: 4 bases; junction bases outside the gene matches: 9. CDR3 length: 15 amino acids. The CDR3 coding sequence is TGTGCCAGCAGGCCGGGGACAGGGCGGGTCTATGGCTACACCTTC. It yields the protein CASRPGTGRVYGYTF.

This chain connects TRBV5-4 to TRBJ1-3; TRBD1 is a possible D gene (6 bases). With 5 bases removed from V and 4 bases from J, the gap between germline ends came to 10 bases. The CDR3 totals 13 residues. Germline-derived CDR1 and CDR2 are SGHNT and YYREEE (reference sequence). The CDR3 loop is CASSTGQGNTIYF. The DNA for the CDR3 is TGTGCCAGCAGTACAGGGCAAGGAAACACCATATATTTT.

Worth noting for this clone: Other DNA sequences of this sample code for an identical CDR3. The chain carries TRBV2 and TRBJ1-1; 7 positions agree with TRBD1. Germline V gene lookup returns CDR1 SNHLY and CDR2 FYNNEI. Trimming at V came to 4 bases and at J to 1 base, leaving 0 bases not matched to a gene. This CDR3 is built from 13 residues. This CDR3 is CASSGDRNTEAFF. The CDR3 DNA is TGTGCCAGCAGTGGGGACAGGAACACTGAAGCTTTCTTT.

V gene TRBV15 combines with J gene TRBJ2-2; D is unresolved. CDR1 and CDR2 from the germline V gene are LNHNV and YYDKDF (reference sequence). Trimming removed 1 base at V and 7 bases at J, with 16 bases between. The length of the CDR3 is 16 residues. The CDR3 here is CATSRGRSPEDGELFF. In nucleotides, the CDR3 is TGTGCCACCAGCAGAGGGCGGTCCCCAGAGGACGGGGAGCTGTTTTTT.

This chain links TRBV5-6 with TRBJ2-7; 7 bases are a match to TRBD2. This CDR3 is built from 15 residues. Trimming took 0 bases from V and 3 from J; bases not matched to a gene: 6. Germline-derived CDR1 and CDR2 are SGHDT and YYEEEE. DNA for the CDR3: TGTGCCAGCAGCTTGGGGGCGGGAGAGGGCTACGAGCAGTACTTC. As protein: CASSLGAGEGYEQYF.

The V gene is TRBV2, the J gene TRBJ2-7; TRBD1 aligns across 9 bases. The V and J ends lost 11 bases and 0 bases, in that order; junction bases with no gene match: 5. The CDR3 consists of 13 residues. Germline CDR1 is SNHLY and CDR2 is FYNNEI. The CDR3 coding sequence is TGTGCCGGAACAGGGGGCCTCTCCTACGAGCAGTACTTC. Translated, it gives CAGTGGLSYEQYF.

The V gene is TRBV27, the J gene TRBJ1-1, with unresolved D. The CDR3 has 17 residues. V gave up 1 base and J gave up 3 bases, with 18 bases separating them. Germline V gene sequence: CDR1 MNHEY, CDR2 SMNVEV (reference sequence). CDR3 residues: CASSLYPLEASYTEAFF. The CDR3 DNA sequence: TGTGCCAGCAGTTTATACCCTCTGGAGGCGAGTTACACTGAAGCTTTCTTT.

There are a few counts of this clone. The chain is built from TRBV5-1 and TRBJ2-7, with a possible D match to TRBD2 (5 bases). Germline V CDR1 and CDR2: SGHRS, YFSETQ. The CDR3 has 14 residues. V was shortened by 4 bases and J by 2 bases, with 13 bases between the two germline ends. CDR3 DNA: TGCGCCAGCAGCCTGGGAGCCCCAACCTACGAGCAGTACTTC. Its protein is CASSLGAPTYEQYF.

CDR3 in DNA: TGTGCCAGCAGTTTAGGGCAGGGCCAATCACCCCTCCACTTT. The encoded protein is CASSLGQGQSPLHF. The V call is TRBV27, the J call TRBJ1-6, with a weak D call TRBD1 (5 bases). This CDR3 is 14 amino acids long. Germline CDR1 and CDR2: MNHEY and SMNVEV (reference sequence). Trimming took off 2 bases at V and 10 bases at J, with 12 bases between the two ends.

The V gene is TRBV20-1, the J gene TRBJ1-2, with TRBD1 as a possible D gene (6 bases). Germline CDR1 and CDR2: DFQATT and SNEGSKA (reference sequence). The CDR3 totals 11 residues. V was cut by 5 bases and J by 8 bases, with 12 bases left in between. The chain's CDR3 is CSALQGSGYTF. The CDR3 coding sequence is TGCAGTGCTCTACAGGGATCCGGCTACACCTTC.

The chain has TRBV9 and TRBJ2-1, with TRBD2 matching 10 bases. Per germline, CDR1 SGDLS and CDR2 YYNGEE. The ends lost 6 bases at V and 7 bases at J; junction bases unmatched: 10. The CDR3 loop spans 15 amino acids. CDR3 in DNA: TGTGCCAGCACCCGATCTAGCGGGAGCCGGAATGAGCAGTTCTTC. Encoded protein: CASTRSSGSRNEQFF. The entire variable domain, with the rest obtained from reference TRBV9 and TRBJ2-1, is as follows: DSGVTQTPKHLITATGQRVTLRCSPRSGDLSVYWYQQSLDQGLQFLIQYYNGEERAKGNILERFSAQQFPDLHSELNLSSLELGDSALYFCASTRSSGSRNEQFFGPGTRLTVL.

V gene TRBV5-4 combines with J gene TRBJ1-4, with 7 bases lining up with TRBD1. Germline V gene data show CDR1 as SGHNT and CDR2 as YYREEE (reference sequence). This CDR3 contains 15 residues. With V trimmed by 5 bases and J by 3 bases, 7 bases remained unmatched. CDR3 protein: CASSSARGANEKLFF. CDR3 in DNA: TGTGCCAGCAGTTCCGCCAGGGGGGCTAATGAAAAACTGTTTTTT.

The chain links TRBV7-3 to TRBJ2-5, with D uncertain. Trimming shortened V by 3 bases and J by 1 base, and 3 bases separated the two germline ends. This CDR3 spans 12 amino acids. From germline, CDR1 is SGHTA and CDR2 FQGTGA. CDR3 nucleotide sequence: TGTGCCAGCAGCTTCTCCCAAGAGACCCAGTACTTC. It yields the protein CASSFSQETQYF.

This clone was observed many times. The rearrangement joins TRBV4-1 to TRBJ1-4; D is ambiguous. The V gene lost 0 bases and the J gene lost 6 bases, with 8 bases spanning the gap. CDR3 length: 14 amino acids. The V gene's germline CDR1 is MGHRA and CDR2 YSYEKL. CDR3 protein: CASSQDVRDEKLFF. The DNA for the CDR3 is TGCGCCAGCAGCCAAGATGTGAGGGATGAAAAACTGTTTTTT.

This chain connects TRBV2 to TRBJ1-1; 9 positions agree with TRBD1. The CDR3 consists of 14 residues. CDR1 is SNHLY and CDR2 is FYNNEI in the germline V gene. V gave up 5 bases and J gave up 7 bases; unmatched junction bases: 8. This CDR3 reads CASSSDRGPHEAFF. The CDR3 nucleotides read TGTGCCAGCAGTTCGGACAGGGGCCCCCATGAAGCTTTCTTT.

The chain joins TRBV6-6 to TRBJ2-7; D may be TRBD2 (5 bases). V was trimmed by 3 bases and J by 4 bases, leaving 10 bases between them. The CDR3 is made up of 13 amino acids. The germline V gene has CDR1 MNHNY and CDR2 SVGAGI (reference sequence). The CDR3 loop is CASSYRGEYEQYF. CDR3 in DNA: TGTGCCAGCAGTTATCGGGGAGAGTACGAGCAGTACTTC.

This sequence joins TRBV19 and TRBJ2-5; D ambiguous. The DNA end is more similar to TRBJ2-7, so the J call may be wrong. CDR3 length: 13 residues. Germline V lookup: CDR1 LNHDA, CDR2 SQIVND (reference sequence). CDR3 DNA: TGTGCCAGTAGTATAGAATTCTCCTACGAGCAGTACTTC. It encodes CASSIEFSYEQYF.

The rearrangement uses TRBV5-1 and TRBJ2-1, with 7 nucleotides matching TRBD1. The length of the CDR3 is 15 residues. V lost 1 base, J lost 3 bases, and 4 bases stayed unmatched. Germline V gene data show CDR1 as SGHRS and CDR2 as YFSETQ. The CDR3 loop reads CASSLTGQSYNEQFF. In nucleotides, the CDR3 is TGCGCCAGCAGCTTGACGGGACAGAGCTACAATGAGCAGTTCTTC.

The rearrangement links TRBV11-2 to TRBJ1-5, with 7 bases that match TRBD1. The J segment lost 0 bases and the V segment lost 5 bases, leaving 7 bases of the junction unmatched. The CDR3 loop spans 16 amino acids. Germline assignment: CDR1 SGHAT and CDR2 FQNNGV. CDR3 protein: CASSPGQAYSNQPQHF. The CDR3 DNA sequence: TGTGCCAGCAGCCCCGGACAGGCGTATAGCAATCAGCCCCAGCATTTT. The full variable domain, rest sourced from reference TRBV11-2 and TRBJ1-5, is EAGVAQSPRYKIIEKRQSVAFWCNPISGHATLYWYQQILGQGPKLLIQFQNNGVVDDSQLPKDRFSAERLKGVDSTLKIQPAKLEDSAVYLCASSPGQAYSNQPQHFGDGTRLSIL.